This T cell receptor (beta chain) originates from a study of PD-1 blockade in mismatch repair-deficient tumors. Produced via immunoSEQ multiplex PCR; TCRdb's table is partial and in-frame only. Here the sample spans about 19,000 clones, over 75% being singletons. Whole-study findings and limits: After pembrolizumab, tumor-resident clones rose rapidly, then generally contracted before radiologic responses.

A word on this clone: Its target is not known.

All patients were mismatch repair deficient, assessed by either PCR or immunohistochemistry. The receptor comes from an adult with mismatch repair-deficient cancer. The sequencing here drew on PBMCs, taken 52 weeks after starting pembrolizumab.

The CDR3 sequence: CASSRLGLNEQFF. CDR3 nucleotides: TGTGCCAGCAGCCGACTAGGGCTCAATGAGCAGTTCTTC. The V and J genes are TRBV7-3 and TRBJ2-1, with D possibly being TRBD2 (6 bases). V lost 5 bases, J lost 6 bases, and 11 bases lay in between. This CDR3 is built from 13 residues. Germline values: CDR1 SGHTA, CDR2 FQGTGA.